Described below is a single T cell receptor beta chain sequence and its context. The antigen is unknown. The data are from a study of T cell repertoires in cytomegalovirus infection. Overall study context: Alongside well-studied HLA-B-restricted CMV epitopes, recently identified HLA-C-restricted CMV epitopes were also used. Study-wide results and limits: The cumulative frequency of public TCR beta families identified carriers of CMV plus the relevant HLA. The study found HLA-C-restricted CMV-specific TCR beta clonotypes dominating the ex vivo response.

TCRdb re-called the reads with MiXCR, one entry per CDR3 protein. This table holds fewer than 850,000 distinct CDR3 sequences, roughly 28% found once. V was shortened by 4 bases and J by 0 bases, with 10 bases between the two germline ends. The germline V gene has CDR1 LNHDA and CDR2 SQIVND (reference sequence). The CDR3 consists of 15 residues. The J gene is TRBJ1-3, the V gene TRBV19, with a possible D match to TRBD1 (6 bases). Material: cultured CD8+ T cells from PBMCs, obtained from culture after CMV antigen stimulation. The source of this sequence is a human donor in good health (CMV status not recorded). Some clones in this sample may be carry-over from other donors' samples. CDR3 amino acids: CASSTTGISGNTIYF. CDR3 coding DNA: TGTGCCAGTAGTACAACAGGGATCTCTGGAAACACCATATATTTT.